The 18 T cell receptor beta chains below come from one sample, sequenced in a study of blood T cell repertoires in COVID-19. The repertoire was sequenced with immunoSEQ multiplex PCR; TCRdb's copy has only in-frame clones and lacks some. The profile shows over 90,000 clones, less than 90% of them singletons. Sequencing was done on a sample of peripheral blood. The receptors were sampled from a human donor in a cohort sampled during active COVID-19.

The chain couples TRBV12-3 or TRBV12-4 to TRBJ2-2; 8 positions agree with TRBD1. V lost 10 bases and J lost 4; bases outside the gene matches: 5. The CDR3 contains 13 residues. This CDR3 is CATRTGFTGELFF. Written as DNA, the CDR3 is TGTGCCACGCGGACAGGGTTCACCGGGGAGCTGTTTTTT.

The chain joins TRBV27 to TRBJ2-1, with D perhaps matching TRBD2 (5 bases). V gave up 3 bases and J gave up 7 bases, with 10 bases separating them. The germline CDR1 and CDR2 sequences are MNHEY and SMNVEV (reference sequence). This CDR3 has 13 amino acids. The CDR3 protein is CASSFGRGNEQFF. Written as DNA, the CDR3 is TGTGCCAGCAGTTTTGGTAGAGGGAATGAGCAGTTCTTC.

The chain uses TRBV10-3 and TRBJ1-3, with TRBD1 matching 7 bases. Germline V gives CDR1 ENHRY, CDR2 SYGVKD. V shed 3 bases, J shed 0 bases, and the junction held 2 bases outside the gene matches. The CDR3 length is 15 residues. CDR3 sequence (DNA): TGTGCCATCAGTGATGACAGGGCCTCTGGAAACACCATATATTTT. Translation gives CAISDDRASGNTIYF.

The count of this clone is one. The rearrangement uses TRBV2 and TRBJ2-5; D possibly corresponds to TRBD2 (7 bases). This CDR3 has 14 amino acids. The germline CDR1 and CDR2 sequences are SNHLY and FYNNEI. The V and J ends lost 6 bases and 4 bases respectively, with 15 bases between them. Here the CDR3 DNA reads TGTGCCAGCAGCCAATCGGGGGGCGGAGAGACCCAGTACTTC. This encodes CASSQSGGGETQYF. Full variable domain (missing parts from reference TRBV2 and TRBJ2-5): EPEVTQTPSHQVTQMGQEVILRCVPISNHLYFYWYRQILGQKVEFLVSFYNNEISEKSEIFDDQFSVERPDGSNFTLKIRSTKLEDSAMYFCASSQSGGGETQYFGPGTRLLVL.

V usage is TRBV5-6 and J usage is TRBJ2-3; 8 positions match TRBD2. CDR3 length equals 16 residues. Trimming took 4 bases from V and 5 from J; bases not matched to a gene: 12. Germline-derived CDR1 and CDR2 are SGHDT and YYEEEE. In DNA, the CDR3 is TGTGCCAGCAGCCCTCCCGCCGGGAGGGGGGAAGATACGCAGTATTTT. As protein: CASSPPAGRGEDTQYF.

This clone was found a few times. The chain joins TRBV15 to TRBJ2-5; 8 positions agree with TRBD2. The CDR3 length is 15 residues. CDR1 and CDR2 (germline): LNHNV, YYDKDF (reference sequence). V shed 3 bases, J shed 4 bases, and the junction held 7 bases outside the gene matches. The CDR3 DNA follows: TGTGCCACCAGCAGCTTTAGCGGGGCGGGAGAGACCCAGTACTTC. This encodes CATSSFSGAGETQYF.

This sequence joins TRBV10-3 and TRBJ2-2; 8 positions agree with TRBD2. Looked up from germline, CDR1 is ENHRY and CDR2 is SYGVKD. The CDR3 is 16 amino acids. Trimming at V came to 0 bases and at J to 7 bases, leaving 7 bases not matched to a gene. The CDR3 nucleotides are TGTGCCATCAGTGAGTCTCTGACGGGAGGGATCGGGGAGCTGTTTTTT. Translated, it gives CAISESLTGGIGELFF.

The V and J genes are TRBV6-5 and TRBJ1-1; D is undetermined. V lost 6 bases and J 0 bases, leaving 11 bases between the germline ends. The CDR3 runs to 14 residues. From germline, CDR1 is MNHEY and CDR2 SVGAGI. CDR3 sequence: CASSRDTLNTEAFF. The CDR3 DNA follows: TGTGCCAGCAGCCGCGACACACTGAACACTGAAGCTTTCTTT.

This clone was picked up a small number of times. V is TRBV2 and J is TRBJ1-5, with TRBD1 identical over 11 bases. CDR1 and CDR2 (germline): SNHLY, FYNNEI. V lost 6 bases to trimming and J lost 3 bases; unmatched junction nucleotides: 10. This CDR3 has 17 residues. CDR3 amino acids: CASRGYGQGADNQPQHF. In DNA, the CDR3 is TGTGCCAGCAGAGGATACGGACAGGGGGCAGACAATCAGCCCCAGCATTTT.

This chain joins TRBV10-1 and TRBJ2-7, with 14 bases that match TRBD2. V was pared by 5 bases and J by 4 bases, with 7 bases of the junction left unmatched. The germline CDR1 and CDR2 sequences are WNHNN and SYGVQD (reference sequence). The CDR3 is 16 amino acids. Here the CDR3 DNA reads TGCGCCAGCAGTCCGGGACTAGCGGGAGCCGGTTACGAGCAGTACTTC. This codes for CASSPGLAGAGYEQYF.

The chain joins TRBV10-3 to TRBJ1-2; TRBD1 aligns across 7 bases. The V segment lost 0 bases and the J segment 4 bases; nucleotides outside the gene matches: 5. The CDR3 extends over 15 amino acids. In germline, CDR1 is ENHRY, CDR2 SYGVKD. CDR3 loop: CAISESGQLAYGYTF. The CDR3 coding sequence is TGTGCCATCAGTGAGTCGGGACAGCTAGCCTATGGCTACACCTTC.

CDR3 sequence: CASSPGVNYGYTF. The CDR3 nucleotides are TGTGCCAGCAGTCCAGGGGTGAACTATGGCTACACCTTC. The chain carries TRBV6-5 and TRBJ1-2; the D gene is possibly TRBD1 (6 bases). This CDR3 has 13 residues. Trimming shortened V by 5 bases and J by 2 bases, and 9 bases separated the two germline ends. Germline V lookup: CDR1 MNHEY, CDR2 SVGAGI.

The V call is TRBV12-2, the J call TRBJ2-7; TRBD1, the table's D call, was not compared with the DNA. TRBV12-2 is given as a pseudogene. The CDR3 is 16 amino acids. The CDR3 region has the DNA TGTGCAAGTCGCTTAGTTTGGTCAACGGAAGACAGCGAGCAGTACTTC. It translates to CASRLVWSTEDSEQYF.

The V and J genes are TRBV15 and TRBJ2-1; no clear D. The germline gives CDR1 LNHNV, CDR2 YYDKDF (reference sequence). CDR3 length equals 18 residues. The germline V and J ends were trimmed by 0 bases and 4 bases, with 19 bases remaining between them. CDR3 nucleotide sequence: TGTGCCACCAGCAGAGATAGAGGCGTCTACAACCTTTACAATGAGCAGTTCTTC. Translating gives CATSRDRGVYNLYNEQFF.

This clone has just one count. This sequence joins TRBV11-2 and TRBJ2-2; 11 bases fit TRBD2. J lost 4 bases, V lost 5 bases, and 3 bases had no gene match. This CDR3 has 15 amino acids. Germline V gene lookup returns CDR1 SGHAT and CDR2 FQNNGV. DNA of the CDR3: TGTGCCAGCAGCGGTAGCGGGAGGGCCACCGGGGAGCTGTTTTTT. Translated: CASSGSGRATGELFF.

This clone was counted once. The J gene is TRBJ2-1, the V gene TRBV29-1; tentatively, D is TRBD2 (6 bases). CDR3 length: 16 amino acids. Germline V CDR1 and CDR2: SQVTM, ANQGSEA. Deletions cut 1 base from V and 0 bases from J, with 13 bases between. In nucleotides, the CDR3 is TGCAGCGTTGAAGCGCGCGGGGTAAGCTCCTACAATGAGCAGTTCTTC. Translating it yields CSVEARGVSSYNEQFF.

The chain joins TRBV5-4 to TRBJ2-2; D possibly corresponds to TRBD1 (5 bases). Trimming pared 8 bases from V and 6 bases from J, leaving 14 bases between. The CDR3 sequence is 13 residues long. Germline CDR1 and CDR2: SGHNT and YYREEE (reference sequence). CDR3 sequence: CARHYRYAGELFF. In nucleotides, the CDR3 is TGTGCCAGACACTACAGGTACGCCGGGGAGCTGTTTTTT.

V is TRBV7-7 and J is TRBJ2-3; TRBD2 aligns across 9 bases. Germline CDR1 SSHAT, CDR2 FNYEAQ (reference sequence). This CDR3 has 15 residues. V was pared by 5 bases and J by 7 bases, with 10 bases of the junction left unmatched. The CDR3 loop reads CASSPGRGGPYTQYF. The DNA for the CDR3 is TGTGCCAGCAGCCCTGGGCGGGGGGGTCCTTATACGCAGTATTTT.